This is a list of T cell receptor beta chains from one sample in a study of PD-1 blockade in mismatch repair-deficient tumors. The repertoire was sequenced with immunoSEQ multiplex PCR; TCRdb's copy has only in-frame clones and lacks some. This table has fewer than 100,000 clones, approximately 84% appearing once. The source material was peripheral blood, sampled 12 weeks after starting pembrolizumab. The source is an adult with mismatch repair-deficient cancer. Each CDR3 is given with its conserved first and last residue. The D gene is left open where the match is weak. Clone size is stated in some rows and not others, as once, few, many or a class when expanded.

TRBD2	TRBV5-1	NA	15	TRBJ2-3	TGCGCCAGCAGTAACGTAGCGGGAGCCACAGATACGCAGTATTTT	CASSNVAGATDTQYF
NA	TRBV7-2	NA	14	TRBJ2-5	TGTGCCAGCAGCCCGCAACTAGGAAAAGAGACCCAGTACTTC	CASSPQLGKETQYF
TRBD2	TRBV4-3	NA	14	TRBJ2-1	TGCGCCAGCAGCCACCTACTAGCGGACAATGAGCAGTTCTTC	CASSHLLADNEQFF
TRBD2	TRBV7-3	once	17	TRBJ2-3	TGTGCCAGCAGCACCACCTCTAGCGGAACCTTCACAGATACGCAGTATTTT	CASSTTSSGTFTDTQYF
NA	TRBV20-1	NA	11	TRBJ1-1	TGCAGTGCTAGAGAGGACACTGAAGCTTTCTTT	CSAREDTEAFF
NA	TRBV7-9	NA	13	TRBJ1-1	TGTGCCAGCAGCTTCACTGGATCCACTGAAGCTTTCTTT	CASSFTGSTEAFF
NA	TRBV7-9	NA	13	TRBJ2-1	TGTGCCAGCAGCTTAACTAGCCTGAATGAGCAGTTCTTC	CASSLTSLNEQFF
TRBD2	TRBV18	NA	14	TRBJ2-7	TGTGCCAGCTCATCTAGCGGGAGCTCCTACGAGCAGTACTTC	CASSSSGSSYEQYF
TRBD2	TRBV18	once	14	TRBJ2-7	TGTGCCAGCTCACCCCGGGACTACCTTTCCGAGCAGTACTTC	CASSPRDYLSEQYF
NA	TRBV7-9	NA	16	TRBJ1-1	TGTGCCAGCAGATCTTCGGGCCCGAGGGGTAACACTGAAGCTTTCTTT	CASRSSGPRGNTEAFF
TRBD1	TRBV2	NA	14	TRBJ1-4	TGTGCCAGCAGCCTCGGGACAGGGAATGAAAAACTGTTTTTT	CASSLGTGNEKLFF
NA	TRBV7-2	NA	16	TRBJ2-7	TGTGCCAGCAGCTTGGATATCGGCTTCTCTACCAACGAGCAGTACTTC	CASSLDIGFSTNEQYF
NA	TRBV30	NA	15	TRBJ1-3	TGTGCCTGGAGTTTTGGTACTAACTCTGGAAACACCATATATTTT	CAWSFGTNSGNTIYF
TRBD1	TRBV5-4	few	13	TRBJ2-7	TGTGCCAGCAGCTTAAGGGGGCAATACGAGCAGTACTTC	CASSLRGQYEQYF
NA	TRBV7-3	once	16	TRBJ1-5	TGTGCCAGCAGCTTATTTCCCACTTATAGCAATCAGCCCCAGCATTTT	CASSLFPTYSNQPQHF
TRBD1	TRBV9	NA	15	TRBJ1-1	TGTGCCAGCAGGACAGGGAGGTCTGAGGACACTGAAGCTTTCTTT	CASRTGRSEDTEAFF
NA	TRBV30	once	13	TRBJ1-5	TGTGCCTGGAGGCATCAGGGAGGTCAGCCCCAGCATTTT	CAWRHQGGQPQHF
TRBD2	TRBV7-3	NA	17	TRBJ2-3	TGTGCCAGCAGCTTAATCGGGCTAGCGGGAGAGGAAGATACGCAGTATTTT	CASSLIGLAGEEDTQYF
TRBD2	TRBV5-4	NA	19	TRBJ2-1	TGTGCCAGCAGCTTGGGGCTAGCGGGAGGTGGTAGCTCCTACAATGAGCAGTTCTTC	CASSLGLAGGGSSYNEQFF
NA	TRBV4-1	few	13	TRBJ2-1	TGCGCCAGCAGCCTTAGACTGAACAATGAGCAGTTCTTC	CASSLRLNNEQFF
TRBD1	TRBV19	NA	15	TRBJ1-5	TGTGCCAGTAGTATATCTGCAGGGGGCAAACAGCCCCAGCATTTT	CASSISAGGKQPQHF
TRBD1	TRBV5-4	NA	16	TRBJ2-7	TGTGCCAGCAGCCCCGAGGGGGACAGGGGTTTCCACGAGCAGTACTTC	CASSPEGDRGFHEQYF
NA	TRBV10-3	NA	14	TRBJ2-3	TGTGCCATCAGTGAGGGGGAAATCACAGATACGCAGTATTTT	CAISEGEITDTQYF
NA	TRBV11-2	NA	14	TRBJ2-5	TGTGCCAGCAGCCAGGCGCGGTTTGGAGAGACCCAGTACTTC	CASSQARFGETQYF
NA	TRBV27	NA	13	TRBJ1-3	TGTGCCAGCAGTTTCGCCAGCGGAAACACCATATATTTT	CASSFASGNTIYF
TRBD1	TRBV5-4	NA	15	TRBJ1-2	TGTGCCAGCAGCTTCGGGACAGGGGGCGGATATGGCTACACCTTC	CASSFGTGGGYGYTF
TRBD2	TRBV5-5	NA	14	TRBJ2-7	TGTGCCAGCAGCTTCGCTAGCGGGAGCTACGAGCAGTACTTC	CASSFASGSYEQYF
TRBD1	TRBV13	NA	15	TRBJ1-1	TGTGCCAGCAACTCGAACAGGGGGATGAACACTGAAGCTTTCTTT	CASNSNRGMNTEAFF
NA	TRBV4-1	NA	14	TRBJ2-5	TGCGCCAGCAGCCAAGATAGCAGGGGAGAGACCCAGTACTTC	CASSQDSRGETQYF
TRBD2	TRBV30	few	16	TRBJ2-2	TGTGCCTGGAACAGTGGGGGACTAGCGGGAGGTGGGGAGCTGTTTTTT	CAWNSGGLAGGGELFF
TRBD2	TRBV9	NA	14	TRBJ2-7	TGTGCCAGCAGCGTAACTAGCGCCTCCTACGAGCAGTACTTC	CASSVTSASYEQYF
TRBD1	TRBV27	NA	14	TRBJ2-7	TGTGCCAGCAGCAAGGGGGACAGCCCCTACGAGCAGTACTTC	CASSKGDSPYEQYF
NA	TRBV5-1	once	13	TRBJ2-1	TGCGCCAGCAGCTTCTCCGGGAACAATGAGCAGTTCTTC	CASSFSGNNEQFF
TRBD2	TRBV4-3	few	16	TRBJ2-5	TGCGCCAGCAGCCAAGAACTAGCGGGAGGGCAAGAGACCCAGTACTTC	CASSQELAGGQETQYF
NA	TRBV10-3	NA	15	TRBJ2-7	TGTGCCATCAGTGAACCCGAGGGAGAATCCTACGAGCAGTACTTC	CAISEPEGESYEQYF
TRBD2	TRBV9	NA	15	TRBJ2-1	TGTGCCAGCAGCAAGCGACTAGCGGGAAGCAATGAGCAGTTCTTC	CASSKRLAGSNEQFF
TRBD2	TRBV6-1	NA	15	TRBJ2-1	TGTGCCAGCATCACACTAGCGGGTGGGCGAAATGAGCAGTTCTTC	CASITLAGGRNEQFF
TRBD2	TRBV7-2	NA	18	TRBJ2-3	TGTGCCAGCAGCCCACTTAAAAGCGGGGTTAGGAGCACAGATACGCAGTATTTT	CASSPLKSGVRSTDTQYF
TRBD1	TRBV7-9	medium-sized	14	TRBJ2-7	TGTGCCAGCAGCTTTGTACAGGGGGCCCACGAGCAGTACTTC	CASSFVQGAHEQYF
NA	TRBV7-2	NA	15	TRBJ2-3	TGTGCCAGCAGCTTAGTAGGCAGTTACACAGATACGCAGTATTTT	CASSLVGSYTDTQYF
TRBD2	TRBV10-3	NA	15	TRBJ2-1	TGTGCCATCAGTGAAGTGTCCGCGGGAGACAATGAGCAGTTCTTC	CAISEVSAGDNEQFF
NA	TRBV13	NA	13	TRBJ2-7	TGTGCCAGCAGCTTGAGGGACTCGGGCGAGCAGTACTTC	CASSLRDSGEQYF
TRBD2	TRBV4-3	NA	16	TRBJ2-5	TGCGCCAGCAGCCAGGTCGTTAGCGGGAGGGCAGAGACCCAGTACTTC	CASSQVVSGRAETQYF
NA	TRBV7-8	NA	15	TRBJ2-6	TGTGCCAGCAGTTCCCAGGGGACTGGGGCCAACGTCCTGACTTTC	CASSSQGTGANVLTF
NA	TRBV6-5	NA	16	TRBJ2-3	TGTGCCAGCAGTTACGGTATGGGAGTCAGCACAGATACGCAGTATTTT	CASSYGMGVSTDTQYF
NA	TRBV5-4	NA	15	TRBJ2-2	TGTGCCAGCAGCTTGGACGGAAGGGCCACCGGGGAGCTGTTTTTT	CASSLDGRATGELFF
NA	TRBV5-6	few	12	TRBJ2-1	TGTGCCAGCAGCTGGGGGGAGCCGGAGCAGTTCTTC	CASSWGEPEQFF
TRBD2	TRBV15	NA	18	TRBJ2-1	TGTGCCACCAGCAGAGACACTAGCGGGAGGAACTCCTACAATGAGCAGTTCTTC	CATSRDTSGRNSYNEQFF
NA	TRBV7-9	NA	11	TRBJ1-2	TGTGCCAGCAGCTCCATAAGTGACTACACCTTC	CASSSISDYTF
TRBD1	TRBV27	NA	17	TRBJ1-1	TGTGCCAGCAGTTCGGACAGGAGCCCTACCATGAACACTGAAGCTTTCTTT	CASSSDRSPTMNTEAFF
NA	TRBV5-8	NA	14	TRBJ2-3	TGTGCCAGCAGCGGAGACAGAAGTAGAGATACGCAGTATTTT	CASSGDRSRDTQYF
NA	TRBV5-6	NA	15	TRBJ2-1	TGTGCCAGCAGCCGCCTCGCCAGACAGAACAATGAGCAGTTCTTC	CASSRLARQNNEQFF
NA	TRBV6-1	NA	12	TRBJ2-1	TGTGCCAGCAGTGAAGCAACTAGCGAGCAGTTCTTC	CASSEATSEQFF